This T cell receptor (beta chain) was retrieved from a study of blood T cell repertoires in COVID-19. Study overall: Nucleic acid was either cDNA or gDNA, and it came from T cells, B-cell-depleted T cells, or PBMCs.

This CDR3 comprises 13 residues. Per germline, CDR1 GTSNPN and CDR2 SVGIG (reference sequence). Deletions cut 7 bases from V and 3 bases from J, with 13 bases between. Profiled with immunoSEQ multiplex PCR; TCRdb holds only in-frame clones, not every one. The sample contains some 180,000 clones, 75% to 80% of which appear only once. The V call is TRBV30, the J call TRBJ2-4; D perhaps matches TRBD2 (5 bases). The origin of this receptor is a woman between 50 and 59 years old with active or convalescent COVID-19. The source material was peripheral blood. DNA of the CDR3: TGTGCCTACTCCAACGAGGGCAAAAACATTCAGTACTTC. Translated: CAYSNEGKNIQYF.